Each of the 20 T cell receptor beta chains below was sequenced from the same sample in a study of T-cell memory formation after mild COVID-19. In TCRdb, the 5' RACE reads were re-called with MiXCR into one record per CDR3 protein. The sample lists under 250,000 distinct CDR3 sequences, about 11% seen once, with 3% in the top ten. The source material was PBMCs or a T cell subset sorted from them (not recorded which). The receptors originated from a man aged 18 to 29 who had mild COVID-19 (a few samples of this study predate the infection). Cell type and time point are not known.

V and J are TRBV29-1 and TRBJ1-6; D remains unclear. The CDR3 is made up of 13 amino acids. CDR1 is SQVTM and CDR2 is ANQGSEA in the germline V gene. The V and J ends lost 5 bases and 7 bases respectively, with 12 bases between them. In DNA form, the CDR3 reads TGCAGCGTTCGGGCCTCTCCGAATTCACCCCTCCACTTT. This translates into CSVRASPNSPLHF.

The CDR3 DNA sequence: TGCGCCAGCAGACCCCGGCAGGGGGACTATGGCTACACCTTC. This gives the protein CASRPRQGDYGYTF. The rearrangement uses TRBV5-1 and TRBJ1-2, with 7 bases identical to TRBD1. Germline V gene lookup returns CDR1 SGHRS and CDR2 YFSETQ. V lost 5 bases and J lost 3; bases outside the gene matches: 7. The CDR3 totals 14 residues.

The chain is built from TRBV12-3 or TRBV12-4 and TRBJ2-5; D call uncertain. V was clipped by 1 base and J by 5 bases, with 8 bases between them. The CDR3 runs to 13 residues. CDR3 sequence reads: CASSLDGGETQYF. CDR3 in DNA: TGTGCCAGCAGTTTAGACGGTGGCGAGACCCAGTACTTC.

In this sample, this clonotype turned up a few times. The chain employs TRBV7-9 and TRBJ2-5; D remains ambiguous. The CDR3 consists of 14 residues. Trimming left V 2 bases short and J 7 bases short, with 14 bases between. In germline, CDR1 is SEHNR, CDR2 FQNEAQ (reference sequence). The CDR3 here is CASSLFEDLGTQYF. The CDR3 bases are TGTGCCAGCAGCTTATTCGAGGACCTCGGGACCCAGTACTTC.

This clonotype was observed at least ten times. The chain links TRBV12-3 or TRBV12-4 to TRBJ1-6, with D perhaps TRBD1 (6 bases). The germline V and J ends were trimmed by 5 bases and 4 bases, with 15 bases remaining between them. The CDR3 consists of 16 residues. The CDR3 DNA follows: TGTGCCAGCAGTCCCGGGGGCCATTCATATAATTCACCCCTCCACTTT. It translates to CASSPGGHSYNSPLHF.

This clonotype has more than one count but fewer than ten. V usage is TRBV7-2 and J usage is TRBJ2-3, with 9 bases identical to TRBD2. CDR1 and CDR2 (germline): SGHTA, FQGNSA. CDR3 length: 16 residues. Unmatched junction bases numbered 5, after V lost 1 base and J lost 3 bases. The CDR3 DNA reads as TGTGCCAGCAGCTTAGGCGGGGGGGTTAGGACAGATACGCAGTATTTT. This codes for CASSLGGGVRTDTQYF. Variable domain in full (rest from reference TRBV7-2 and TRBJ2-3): GAGVSQSPSNKVTEKGKDVELRCDPISGHTALYWYRQSLGQGLEFLIYFQGNSAPDKSGLPSDRFSAERTGGSVSTLTIQRTQQEDSAVYLCASSLGGGVRTDTQYFGPGTRLTVL.

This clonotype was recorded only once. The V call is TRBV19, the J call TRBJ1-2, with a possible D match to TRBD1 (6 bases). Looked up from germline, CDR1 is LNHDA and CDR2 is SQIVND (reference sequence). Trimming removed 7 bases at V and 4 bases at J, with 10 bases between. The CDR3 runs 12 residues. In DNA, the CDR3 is TGTGCCAGTAAGGGGGACCTCTATGGCTACACCTTC. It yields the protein CASKGDLYGYTF.

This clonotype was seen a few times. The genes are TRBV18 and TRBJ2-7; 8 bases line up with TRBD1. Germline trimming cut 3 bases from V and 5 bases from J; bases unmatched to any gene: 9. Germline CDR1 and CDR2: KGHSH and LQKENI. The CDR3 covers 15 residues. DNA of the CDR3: TGTGCCAGCTCACCCGCCGGACAGGGAGGTAACGAGCAGTACTTC. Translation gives CASSPAGQGGNEQYF. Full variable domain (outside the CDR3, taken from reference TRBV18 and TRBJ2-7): NAGVMQNPRHLVRRRGQEARLRCSPMKGHSHVYWYRQLPEEGLKFMVYLQKENIIDESGMPKERFSAEFPKEGPSILRIQQVVRGDSAAYFCASSPAGQGGNEQYFGPGTRLTVT.

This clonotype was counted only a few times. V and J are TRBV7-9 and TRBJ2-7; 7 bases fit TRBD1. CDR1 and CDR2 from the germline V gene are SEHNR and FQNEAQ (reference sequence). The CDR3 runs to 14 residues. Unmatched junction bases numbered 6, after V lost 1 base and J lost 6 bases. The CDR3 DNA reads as TGTGCCAGCAGCTTAGATAGGGCAGGGGGCGAGCAGTACTTC. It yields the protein CASSLDRAGGEQYF.

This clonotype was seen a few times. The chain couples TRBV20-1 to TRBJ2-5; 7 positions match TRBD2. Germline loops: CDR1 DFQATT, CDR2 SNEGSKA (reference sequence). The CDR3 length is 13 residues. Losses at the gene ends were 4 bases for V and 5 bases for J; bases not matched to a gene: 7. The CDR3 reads CSATQLARETQYF. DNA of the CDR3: TGCAGTGCTACCCAACTAGCGCGGGAGACCCAGTACTTC.

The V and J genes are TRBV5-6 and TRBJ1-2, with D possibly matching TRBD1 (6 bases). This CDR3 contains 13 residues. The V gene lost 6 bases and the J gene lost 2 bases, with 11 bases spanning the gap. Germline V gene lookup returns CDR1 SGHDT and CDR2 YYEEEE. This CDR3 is CASISQGNYGYTF. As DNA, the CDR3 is TGTGCCAGCATTTCTCAGGGGAACTATGGCTACACCTTC.

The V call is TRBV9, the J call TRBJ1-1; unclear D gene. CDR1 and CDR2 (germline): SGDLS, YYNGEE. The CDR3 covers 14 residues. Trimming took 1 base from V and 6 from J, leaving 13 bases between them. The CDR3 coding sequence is TGTGCCAGCAGCGTACAGTCGGGGTCGGCTGAAGCTTTCTTT. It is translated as CASSVQSGSAEAFF. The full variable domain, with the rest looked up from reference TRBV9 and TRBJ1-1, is DSGVTQTPKHLITATGQRVTLRCSPRSGDLSVYWYQQSLDQGLQFLIQYYNGEERAKGNILERFSAQQFPDLHSELNLSSLELGDSALYFCASSVQSGSAEAFFGQGTRLTVV.

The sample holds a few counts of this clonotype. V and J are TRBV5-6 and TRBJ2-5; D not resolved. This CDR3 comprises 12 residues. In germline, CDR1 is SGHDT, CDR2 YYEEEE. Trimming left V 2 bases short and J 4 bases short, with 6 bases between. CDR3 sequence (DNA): TGTGCCAGCAGCTTTTCCGGAGAGACCCAGTACTTC. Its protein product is CASSFSGETQYF.

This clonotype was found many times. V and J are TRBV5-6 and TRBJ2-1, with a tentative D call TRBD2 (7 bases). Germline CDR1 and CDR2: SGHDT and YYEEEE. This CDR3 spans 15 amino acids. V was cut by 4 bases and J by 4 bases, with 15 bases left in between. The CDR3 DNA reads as TGTGCCAGCAGCCTTTGGGGGGGCCGTTACAATGAGCAGTTCTTC. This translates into CASSLWGGRYNEQFF. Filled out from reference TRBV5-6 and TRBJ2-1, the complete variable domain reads DAGVTQSPTHLIKTRGQQVTLRCSPKSGHDTVSWYQQALGQGPQFIFQYYEEEERQRGNFPDRFSGHQFPNYSSELNVNALLLGDSALYLCASSLWGGRYNEQFFGPGTRLTVL.

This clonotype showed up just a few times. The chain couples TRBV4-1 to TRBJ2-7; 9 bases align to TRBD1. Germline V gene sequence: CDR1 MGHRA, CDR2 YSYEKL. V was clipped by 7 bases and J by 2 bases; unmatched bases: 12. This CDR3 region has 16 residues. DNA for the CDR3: TGCGCCAGCACCCCAACCGGACAGGGGAAAGCCTACGAGCAGTACTTC. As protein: CASTPTGQGKAYEQYF.

The CDR3 coding sequence is TGTGCCAGCACGCGGGACAGGGGGCTTAACACCGGGGAGCTGTTTTTT. Translated, it gives CASTRDRGLNTGELFF. The V and J genes are TRBV6-1 and TRBJ2-2; 12 positions agree with TRBD1. From germline, CDR1 is MNHNS and CDR2 SASEGT. V lost 7 bases, J lost 2 bases, and 5 bases stayed unmatched. The CDR3 spans 16 residues.

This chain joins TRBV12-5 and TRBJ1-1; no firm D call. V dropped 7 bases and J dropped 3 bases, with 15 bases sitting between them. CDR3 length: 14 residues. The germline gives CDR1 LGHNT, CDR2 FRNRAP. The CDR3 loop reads CASARVSGDTEAFF. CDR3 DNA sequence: TGTGCTAGTGCCCGGGTCTCCGGGGACACTGAAGCTTTCTTT.

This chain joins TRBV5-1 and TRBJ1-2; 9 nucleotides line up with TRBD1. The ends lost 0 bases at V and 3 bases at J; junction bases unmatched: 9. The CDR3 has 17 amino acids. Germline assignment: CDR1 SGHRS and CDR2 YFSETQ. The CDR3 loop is CASSLAPLGQGDYGYTF. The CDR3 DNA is TGCGCCAGCAGCTTGGCTCCTTTGGGACAGGGCGACTATGGCTACACCTTC.

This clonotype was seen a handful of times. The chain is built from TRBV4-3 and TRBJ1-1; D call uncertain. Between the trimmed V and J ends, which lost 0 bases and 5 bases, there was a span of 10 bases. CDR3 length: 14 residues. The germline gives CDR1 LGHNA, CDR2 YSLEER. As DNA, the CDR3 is TGCGCCAGCAGCCAAGAAAGAGGCGGAACTGAAGCTTTCTTT. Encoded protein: CASSQERGGTEAFF.

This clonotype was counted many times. The CDR3 DNA follows: TGTGCCAGCAGCCTTACCCAATACAATGAGCAGTTCTTC. It specifies CASSLTQYNEQFF. This chain joins TRBV9 and TRBJ2-1, with D hard to call. Germline CDR1 is SGDLS and CDR2 is YYNGEE. V lost 4 bases, J lost 4 bases, and 9 bases lay in between. This CDR3 is 13 amino acids long.